The source of this T cell receptor beta chain is a study of patients and donors after allogeneic stem cell transplantation (TCRdb year 2020). As regards this clonotype: Its antigen remains undetermined. No much larger clone is present one base from it, and per-base qualities are unavailable.

Receptor amplification or capture employed RT-PCR. Sequencing relied on a NextSeq 550. The public reads were reanalyzed by TCRdb: fastp trimming at Q25, MiXCR alignment, in-frame beta chains only. Rows are unified per CDR3 protein, each entry keeping the most common DNA and genes. This sample is represented by 150,000 to 200,000 distinct CDR3 sequences; about 32% of them were singletons. About 3% of the sample is in the top ten clones. Material: blood, either unsorted or a sorted T cell fraction (not recorded which). The TCR sequence derives from a human donor who was either an allogeneic HSCT recipient or a stem cell or donor lymphocyte infusion donor (not recorded which). It is not recorded whose cells these are; they may come from a transplant donor.

The nucleotides are TGTGCCAGCAGCTTGTGGACGGACCCTATTGAGCAGTTCTTC. This yields the protein CASSLWTDPIEQFF. The chain is made from TRBV5-5 and TRBJ2-1; confidence is insufficient to name the D gene. The CDR3, from cysteine to phenylalanine, totals 14 residues. Kept here is only the CDR3 DNA, which spans 42 bases and is read in frame from base 1. The V end loses 1 base and the J end loses 9 bases, and a stretch of 14 bases separates them. Based on the germline V gene (reference sequence), the CDR1 and CDR2 sequences are SGHKS and YYEKEE.